This paragraph covers one T cell receptor beta chain sequence. Antigen: not known. The sample comes from a study of cytomegalovirus exposure and HLA in healthy donors. Study findings and constraints: A later analysis found TCR association rates differed by HLA locus, highest for DRB1 and lowest for HLA-C.

PCR was performed using 60 Vbeta and 13 Jbeta primers. This table comes from immunoSEQ multiplex PCR, and its TCRdb copy is limited to in-frame clones, with some not included. The sample lists tens of thousands of clones; roughly 76% were seen once. V shed 3 bases and J 1 base; nucleotides not matched to a gene: 1. The V gene's germline CDR1 is KGHSH and CDR2 LQKENI. The CDR3 is 14 amino acids. The specimen sequenced was PBMCs. The clonotype originates from a woman under 40 in good health and CMV-seronegative. V and J are TRBV18 and TRBJ1-1, with 8 bases that match TRBD1. CDR3 in amino acids: CASSPDRENTEAFF. The CDR3 nucleotides read TGTGCCAGCTCACCGGACAGGGAGAACACTGAAGCTTTCTTT. The entire variable domain, with the rest obtained from reference TRBV18 and TRBJ1-1, is as follows: NAGVMQNPRHLVRRRGQEARLRCSPMKGHSHVYWYRQLPEEGLKFMVYLQKENIIDESGMPKERFSAEFPKEGPSILRIQQVVRGDSAAYFCASSPDRENTEAFFGQGTRLTVV.